These 9 T cell receptor beta chains came from one sample sequenced in a study of CD8 T cells in ankylosing spondylitis. In TCRdb, the 5' RACE reads were re-called with MiXCR into one record per CDR3 protein. The table lists around 300,000 distinct CDR3 sequences, around a tenth of them singletons. Sequencing was carried out using blood, either unsorted or a sorted T cell fraction (not recorded which). The receptors stem from a female donor with ankylosing spondylitis or in good health (not recorded which).

This clonotype showed up many times. The chain couples TRBV10-3 to TRBJ2-3, with 8 bases that match TRBD2. The V gene end was trimmed by 10 bases and the J gene end by 1 base; junction bases not matched to a gene: 4. The CDR3 sequence is 13 residues long. CDR1 is ENHRY and CDR2 is SYGVKD in the germline V gene. The DNA of the CDR3 is TGTGCCAACAGAGCGGGAGGCACAGATACGCAGTATTTT. Residues: CANRAGGTDTQYF.

This clonotype came up many times. The chain employs TRBV12-3 or TRBV12-4 and TRBJ2-7; D is possibly TRBD1 (5 bases). The CDR3 covers 13 residues. Trimming left V 5 bases short and J 3 bases short, with 11 bases between. DNA for the CDR3: TGTGCCAGCAGTCCAGGGTTTGGCTACGAGCAGTACTTC. It yields the protein CASSPGFGYEQYF.

This sequence joins TRBV2 and TRBJ1-2, with 9 bases matching TRBD1. The CDR3 extends over 14 amino acids. V was pared by 4 bases and J by 4 bases, with 4 bases of the junction left unmatched. Germline V gene data show CDR1 as SNHLY and CDR2 as FYNNEI. DNA of the CDR3: TGTGCCAGCAGTGCGGACAGGGGAGGCTATGGCTACACCTTC. Encoded protein: CASSADRGGYGYTF.

This clonotype was seen ten or more times. DNA of the CDR3: TGCAGTGCTAGAGGACTAGCGCTCGGAGAGCAGTTCTTC. It yields the protein CSARGLALGEQFF. This chain joins TRBV20-1 and TRBJ2-1, with 8 bases matching TRBD2. V trimming: 1 base; J trimming: 10 bases; junction bases outside the gene matches: 6. This CDR3 has 13 residues. The germline CDR1 and CDR2 sequences are DFQATT and SNEGSKA (reference sequence).

In its sample, this clonotype was seen many times. The chain links TRBV5-1 to TRBJ1-2; D gene ambiguous. This CDR3 region has 13 residues. From germline, CDR1 is SGHRS and CDR2 YFSETQ. Trimming pared 4 bases from V and 11 bases from J, leaving 18 bases between. As DNA, the CDR3 is TGCGCCAGCAGCCCTGGATCCGGGTTTATGTACACCTTC. It yields the protein CASSPGSGFMYTF.

Notes on this clonotype: The junction departs from the called germline gene at one end, perhaps through a read error. V gene TRBV10-3 combines with J gene TRBJ2-6; TRBD2 might be the D (7 bases). This CDR3 has 17 amino acids. Germline loops: CDR1 ENHRY, CDR2 SYGVKD. For the CDR3, the DNA is TGTGCCATCAGTACGGGGGGCGCGCGCTCTGGGGCCAACGTCCTGACCTTC. This translates into CAISTGGARSGANVLTF.

The genes are TRBV18 and TRBJ1-2; D is unresolved. V was shortened by 2 bases and J by 5 bases, with 12 bases between the two germline ends. The CDR3 sequence is 14 residues long. Germline lookup yields CDR1 KGHSH and CDR2 LQKENI. CDR3 sequence reads: CASSPYVAGYGYTF. The CDR3 DNA sequence: TGTGCCAGCTCACCATACGTGGCCGGGTATGGCTACACCTTC.

This clonotype has at least ten counts. The V call is TRBV5-1, the J call TRBJ2-7, with D possibly being TRBD2 (6 bases). This CDR3 region has 15 residues. V was shortened by 4 bases and J by 4 bases, with 18 bases between the two germline ends. Germline V gene data show CDR1 as SGHRS and CDR2 as YFSETQ. The CDR3 is CASSHPGGIGYEQYF. CDR3 nucleotide sequence: TGCGCCAGCAGCCACCCCGGGGGAATAGGGTACGAGCAGTACTTC.

This clonotype was recorded at least ten times. The V call is TRBV6-2 or TRBV6-3, the J call TRBJ2-7; D not certain. Looked up from germline, CDR1 is MNHEY and CDR2 is SVGEGT. Trimming removed 0 bases from V and 2 bases from J, with 2 bases in between. CDR3 length: 12 residues. The CDR3 protein is CASSYSPYEQYF. For the CDR3, the DNA is TGTGCCAGCAGTTACTCGCCCTACGAGCAGTACTTC.